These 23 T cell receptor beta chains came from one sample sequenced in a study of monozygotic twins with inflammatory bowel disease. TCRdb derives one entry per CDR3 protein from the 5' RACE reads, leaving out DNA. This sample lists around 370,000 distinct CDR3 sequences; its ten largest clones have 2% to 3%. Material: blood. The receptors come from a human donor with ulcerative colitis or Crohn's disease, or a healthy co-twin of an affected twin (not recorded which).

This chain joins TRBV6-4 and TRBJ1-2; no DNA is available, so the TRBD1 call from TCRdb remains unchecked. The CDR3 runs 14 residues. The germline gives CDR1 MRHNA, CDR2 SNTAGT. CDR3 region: CASSPTQGDYGYTF.

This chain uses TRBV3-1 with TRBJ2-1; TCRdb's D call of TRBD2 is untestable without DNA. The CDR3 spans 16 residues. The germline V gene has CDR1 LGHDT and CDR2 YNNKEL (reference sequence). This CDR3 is CASSQDTGGTYNEQFF.

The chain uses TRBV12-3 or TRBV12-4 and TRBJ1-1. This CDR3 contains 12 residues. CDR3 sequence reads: CASYRGGTEAFF.

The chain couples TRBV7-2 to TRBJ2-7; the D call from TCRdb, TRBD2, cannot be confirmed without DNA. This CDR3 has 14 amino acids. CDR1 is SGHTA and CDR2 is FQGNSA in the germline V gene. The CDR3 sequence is CASSPRLSEHEQYF.

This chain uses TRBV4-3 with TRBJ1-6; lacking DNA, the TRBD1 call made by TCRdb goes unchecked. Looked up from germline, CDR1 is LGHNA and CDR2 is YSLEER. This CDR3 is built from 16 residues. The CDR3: CASSPQGANYNSPLHF.

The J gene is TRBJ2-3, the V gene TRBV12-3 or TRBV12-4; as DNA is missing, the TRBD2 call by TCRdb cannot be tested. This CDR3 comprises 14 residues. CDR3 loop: CASSPGSLTDTQYF.

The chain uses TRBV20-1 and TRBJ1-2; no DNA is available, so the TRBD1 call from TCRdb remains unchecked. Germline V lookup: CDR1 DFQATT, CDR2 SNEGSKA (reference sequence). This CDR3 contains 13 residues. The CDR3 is CSARAHRAYGYTF.

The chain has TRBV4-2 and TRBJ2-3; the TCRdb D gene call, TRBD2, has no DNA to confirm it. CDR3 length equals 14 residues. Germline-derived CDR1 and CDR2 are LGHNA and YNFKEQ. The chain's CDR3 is CASRPSGGEDTQYF.

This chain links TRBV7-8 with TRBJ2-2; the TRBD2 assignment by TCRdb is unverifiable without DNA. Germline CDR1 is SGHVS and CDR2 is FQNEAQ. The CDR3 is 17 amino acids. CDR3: CASSLGTSGTVTGELFF. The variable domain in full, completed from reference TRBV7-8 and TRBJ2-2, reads GAGVSQSPRYKVAKRGQDVALRCDPISGHVSLFWYQQALGQGPEFLTYFQNEAQLDKSGLPSDRFFAERPEGSVSTLKIQRTQQEDSAVYLCASSLGTSGTVTGELFFGEGSRLTVL.

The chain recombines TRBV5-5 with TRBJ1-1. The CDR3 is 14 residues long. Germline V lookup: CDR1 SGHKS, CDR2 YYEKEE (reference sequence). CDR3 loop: CASSLDGTNTEAFF.

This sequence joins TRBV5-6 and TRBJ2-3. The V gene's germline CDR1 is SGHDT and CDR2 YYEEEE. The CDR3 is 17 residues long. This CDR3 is CASSLDRGLGGTDTQYF. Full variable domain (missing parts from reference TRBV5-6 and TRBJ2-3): DAGVTQSPTHLIKTRGQQVTLRCSPKSGHDTVSWYQQALGQGPQFIFQYYEEEERQRGNFPDRFSGHQFPNYSSELNVNALLLGDSALYLCASSLDRGLGGTDTQYFGPGTRLTVL.

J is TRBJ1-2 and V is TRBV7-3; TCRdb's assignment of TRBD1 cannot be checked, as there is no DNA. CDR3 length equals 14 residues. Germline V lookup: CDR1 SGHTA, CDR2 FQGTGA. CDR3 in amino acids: CASSSGTGLSAYTF.

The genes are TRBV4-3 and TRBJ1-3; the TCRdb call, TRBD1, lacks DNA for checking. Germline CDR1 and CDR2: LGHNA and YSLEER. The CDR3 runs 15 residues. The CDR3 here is CASSQDSRSGNTIYF.

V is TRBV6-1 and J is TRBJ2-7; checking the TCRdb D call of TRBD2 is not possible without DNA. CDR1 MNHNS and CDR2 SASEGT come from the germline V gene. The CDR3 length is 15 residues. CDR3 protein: CASSPRTSGTYEQYF.

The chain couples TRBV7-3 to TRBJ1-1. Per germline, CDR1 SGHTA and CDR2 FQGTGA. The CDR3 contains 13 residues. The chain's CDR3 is CASSLRVSTEAFF.

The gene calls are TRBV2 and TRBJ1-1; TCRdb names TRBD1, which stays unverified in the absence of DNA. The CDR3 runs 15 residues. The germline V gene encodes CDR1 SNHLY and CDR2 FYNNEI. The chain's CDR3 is CASRKEGQTNTEAFF.

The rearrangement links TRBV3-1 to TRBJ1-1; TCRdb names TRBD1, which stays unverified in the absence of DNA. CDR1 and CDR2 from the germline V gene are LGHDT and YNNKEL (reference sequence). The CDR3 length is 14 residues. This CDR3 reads CASMLRDRDYEAFF.

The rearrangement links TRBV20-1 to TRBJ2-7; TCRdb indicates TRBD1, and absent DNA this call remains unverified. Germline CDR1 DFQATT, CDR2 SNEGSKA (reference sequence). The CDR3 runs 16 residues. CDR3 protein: CSARDGWGQVSYEQYF.

CDR3 region: CASSSSTGEAEKLFF. The J gene is TRBJ1-4, the V gene TRBV28; TCRdb picks TRBD1, but there is no DNA to check that call. The CDR3 consists of 15 residues. Germline-derived CDR1 and CDR2 are MDHEN and SYDVKM.

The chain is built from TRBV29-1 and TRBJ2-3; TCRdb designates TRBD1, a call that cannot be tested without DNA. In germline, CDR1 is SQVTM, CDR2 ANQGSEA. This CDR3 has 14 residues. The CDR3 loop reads CSGWGQGGTDTQYF.

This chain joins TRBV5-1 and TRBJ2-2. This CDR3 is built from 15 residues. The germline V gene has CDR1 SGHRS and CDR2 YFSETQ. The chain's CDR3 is CASSLGGRNTGELFF.

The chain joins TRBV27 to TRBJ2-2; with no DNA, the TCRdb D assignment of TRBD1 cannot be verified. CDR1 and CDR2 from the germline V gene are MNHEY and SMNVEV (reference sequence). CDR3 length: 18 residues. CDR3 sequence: CATRPRGQLRTNTGELFF.

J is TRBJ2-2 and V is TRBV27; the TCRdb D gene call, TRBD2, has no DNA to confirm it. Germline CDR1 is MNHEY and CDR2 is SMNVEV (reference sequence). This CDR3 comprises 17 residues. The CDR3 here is CASSEYLAGASTGELFF.